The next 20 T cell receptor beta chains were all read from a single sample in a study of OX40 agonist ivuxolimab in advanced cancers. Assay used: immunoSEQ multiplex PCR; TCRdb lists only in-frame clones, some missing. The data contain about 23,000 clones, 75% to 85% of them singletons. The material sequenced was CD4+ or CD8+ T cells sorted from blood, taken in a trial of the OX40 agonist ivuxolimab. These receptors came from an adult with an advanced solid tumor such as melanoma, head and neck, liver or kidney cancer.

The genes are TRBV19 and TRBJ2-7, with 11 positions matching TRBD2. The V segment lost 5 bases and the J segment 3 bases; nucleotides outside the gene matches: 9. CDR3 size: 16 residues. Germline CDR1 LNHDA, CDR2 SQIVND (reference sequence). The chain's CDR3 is CASSPSGTSGNYEQYF. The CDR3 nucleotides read TGTGCCAGTAGTCCGTCCGGGACTAGCGGAAACTACGAGCAGTACTTC.

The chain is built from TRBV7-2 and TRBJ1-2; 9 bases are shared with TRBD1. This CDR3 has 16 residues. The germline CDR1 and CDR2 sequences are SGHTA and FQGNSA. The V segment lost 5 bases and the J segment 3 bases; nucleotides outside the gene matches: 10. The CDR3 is CASSPEPGTGYYGYTF. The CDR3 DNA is TGTGCCAGCAGCCCGGAACCCGGGACAGGGTACTATGGCTACACCTTC.

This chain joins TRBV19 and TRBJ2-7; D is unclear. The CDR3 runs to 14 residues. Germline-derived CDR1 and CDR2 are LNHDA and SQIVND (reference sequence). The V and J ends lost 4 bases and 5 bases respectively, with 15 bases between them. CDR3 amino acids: CASSKEILPNEQYF. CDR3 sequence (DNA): TGTGCCAGTAGTAAGGAGATTCTCCCCAACGAGCAGTACTTC. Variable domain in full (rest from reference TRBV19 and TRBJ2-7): DGGITQSPKYLFRKEGQNVTLSCEQNLNHDAMYWYRQDPGQGLRLIYYSQIVNDFQKGDIAEGYSVSREKKESFPLTVTSAQKNPTAFYLCASSKEILPNEQYFGPGTRLTVT.

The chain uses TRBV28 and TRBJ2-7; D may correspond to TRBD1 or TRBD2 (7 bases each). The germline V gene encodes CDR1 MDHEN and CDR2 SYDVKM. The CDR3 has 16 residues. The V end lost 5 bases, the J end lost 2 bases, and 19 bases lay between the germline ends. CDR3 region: CASSTPQGGEAYEQYF. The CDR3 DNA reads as TGTGCCAGCAGTACACCCCAGGGGGGGGAGGCCTACGAGCAGTACTTC.

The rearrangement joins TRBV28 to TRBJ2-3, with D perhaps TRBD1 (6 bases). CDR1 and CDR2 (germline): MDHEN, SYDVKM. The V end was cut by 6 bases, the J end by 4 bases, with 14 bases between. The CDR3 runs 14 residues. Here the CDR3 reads CASSLSTGADTQYF. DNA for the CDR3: TGTGCCAGCAGCCTCTCGACAGGCGCAGATACGCAGTATTTT.

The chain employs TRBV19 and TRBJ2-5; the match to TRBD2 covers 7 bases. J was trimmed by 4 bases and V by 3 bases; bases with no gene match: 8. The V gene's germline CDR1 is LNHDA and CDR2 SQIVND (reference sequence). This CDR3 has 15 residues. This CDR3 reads CASSMPGAGIETQYF. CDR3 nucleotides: TGTGCCAGTAGTATGCCGGGAGCGGGGATAGAGACCCAGTACTTC.

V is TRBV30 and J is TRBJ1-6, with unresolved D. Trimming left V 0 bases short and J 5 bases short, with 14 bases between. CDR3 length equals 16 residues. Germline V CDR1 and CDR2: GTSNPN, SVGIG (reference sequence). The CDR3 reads CAWSVLSGSNNSPLHF. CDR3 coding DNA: TGTGCCTGGAGTGTACTCTCTGGGAGTAATAATTCACCCCTCCACTTT.

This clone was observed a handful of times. CDR3 sequence: CASGPGWAGDGGELFF. For the CDR3, the DNA is TGTGCTAGTGGCCCCGGTTGGGCGGGAGATGGCGGGGAGCTGTTTTTT. V is TRBV12-5 and J is TRBJ2-2; TRBD2 matches 7 bases. V lost 6 bases to trimming and J lost 7 bases; unmatched junction nucleotides: 14. The germline V gene encodes CDR1 LGHNT and CDR2 FRNRAP. This CDR3 is 16 amino acids long.

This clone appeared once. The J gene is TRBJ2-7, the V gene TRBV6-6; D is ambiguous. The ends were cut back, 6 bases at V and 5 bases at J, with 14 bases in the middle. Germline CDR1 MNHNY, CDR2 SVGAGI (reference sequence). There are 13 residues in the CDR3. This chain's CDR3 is CASRPTPLHEQYF. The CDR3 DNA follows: TGTGCCAGCAGGCCGACTCCCCTCCACGAGCAGTACTTC.

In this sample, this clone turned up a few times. This CDR3 reads CASSLWGSGRNTDTQYF. In DNA, the CDR3 is TGTGCCAGCAGTTTATGGGGAAGCGGGAGGAATACAGATACGCAGTATTTT. The genes are TRBV28 and TRBJ2-3, with TRBD2 matching 9 bases. V gave up 0 bases and J gave up 3 bases; unmatched junction bases: 7. CDR3 size: 17 residues. Germline CDR1 and CDR2: MDHEN and SYDVKM.

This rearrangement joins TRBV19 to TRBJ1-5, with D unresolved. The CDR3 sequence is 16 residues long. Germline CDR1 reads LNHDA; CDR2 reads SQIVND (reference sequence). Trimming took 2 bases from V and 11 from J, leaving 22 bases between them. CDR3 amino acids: CASSIRGRVSRVSQHF. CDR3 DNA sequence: TGTGCCAGTAGTATACGGGGAAGGGTTTCCCGGGTGTCCCAGCATTTT.

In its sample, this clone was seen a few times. The CDR3 region is CASSVVEASTQYF. The CDR3 coding sequence is TGTGCCAGCAGCGTAGTTGAGGCTTCTACGCAGTATTTT. J is TRBJ2-3 and V is TRBV9; D is unresolved. Trimming pared 0 bases from V and 8 bases from J, leaving 10 bases between. This CDR3 region has 13 residues. Germline V CDR1 and CDR2: SGDLS, YYNGEE.

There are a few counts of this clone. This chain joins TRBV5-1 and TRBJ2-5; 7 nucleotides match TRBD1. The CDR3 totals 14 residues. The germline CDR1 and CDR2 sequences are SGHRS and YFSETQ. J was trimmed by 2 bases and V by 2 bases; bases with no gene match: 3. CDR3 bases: TGCGCCAGCAGCTTAGGGACAGAACAAGAGACCCAGTACTTC. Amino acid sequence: CASSLGTEQETQYF.

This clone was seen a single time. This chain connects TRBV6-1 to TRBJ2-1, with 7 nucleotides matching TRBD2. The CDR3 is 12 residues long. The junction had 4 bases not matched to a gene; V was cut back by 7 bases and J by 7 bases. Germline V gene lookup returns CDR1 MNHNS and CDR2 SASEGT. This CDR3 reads CASKGEGNEQFF. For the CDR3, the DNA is TGTGCCAGCAAAGGGGAGGGGAATGAGCAGTTCTTC.

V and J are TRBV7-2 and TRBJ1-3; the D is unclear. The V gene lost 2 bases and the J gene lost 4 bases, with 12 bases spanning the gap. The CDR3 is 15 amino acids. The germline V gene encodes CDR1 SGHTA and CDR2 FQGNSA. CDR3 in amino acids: CASSLTGERGNTIYF. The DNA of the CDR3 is TGTGCCAGCAGCTTAACCGGGGAGAGGGGAAACACCATATATTTT. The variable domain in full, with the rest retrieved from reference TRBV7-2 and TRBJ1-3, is GAGVSQSPSNKVTEKGKDVELRCDPISGHTALYWYRQSLGQGLEFLIYFQGNSAPDKSGLPSDRFSAERTGGSVSTLTIQRTQQEDSAVYLCASSLTGERGNTIYFGEGSWLTVV.

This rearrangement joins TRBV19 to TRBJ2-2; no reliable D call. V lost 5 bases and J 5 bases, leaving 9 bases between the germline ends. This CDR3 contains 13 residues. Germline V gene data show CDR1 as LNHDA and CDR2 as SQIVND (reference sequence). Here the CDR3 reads CASSLVRTGELFF. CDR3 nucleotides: TGTGCCAGTAGTCTGGTTAGGACCGGGGAGCTGTTTTTT.

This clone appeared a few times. The CDR3 nucleotides are TGTGCCATCAGTCAGATATCAGGGTTCTTAGGCACTGAAGCTTTCTTT. Translation gives CAISQISGFLGTEAFF. The chain has TRBV10-3 and TRBJ1-1; a weak D match, TRBD1 (5 bases). V lost 5 bases, J lost 4 bases, and 20 bases lay in between. Germline V CDR1 and CDR2: ENHRY, SYGVKD. The CDR3 length is 16 residues.

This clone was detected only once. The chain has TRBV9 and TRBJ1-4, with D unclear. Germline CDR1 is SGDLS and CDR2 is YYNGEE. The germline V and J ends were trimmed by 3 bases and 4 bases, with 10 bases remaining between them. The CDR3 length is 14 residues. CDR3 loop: CASSGQENNEKLFF. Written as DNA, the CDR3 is TGTGCCAGCAGCGGGCAGGAGAATAATGAAAAACTGTTTTTT.

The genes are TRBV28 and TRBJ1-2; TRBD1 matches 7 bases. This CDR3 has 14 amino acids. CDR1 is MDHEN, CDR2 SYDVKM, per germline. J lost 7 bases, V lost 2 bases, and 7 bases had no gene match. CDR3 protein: CASSLEGASRGYTF. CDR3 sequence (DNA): TGTGCCAGCAGTTTAGAGGGGGCAAGCCGTGGCTACACCTTC.

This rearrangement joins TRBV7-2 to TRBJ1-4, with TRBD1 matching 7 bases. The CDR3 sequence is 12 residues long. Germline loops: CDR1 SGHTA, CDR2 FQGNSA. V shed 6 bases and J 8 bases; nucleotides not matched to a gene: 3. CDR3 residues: CASSDREEKLFF. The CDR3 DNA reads TGTGCCAGCAGTGACAGGGAAGAAAAACTGTTTTTT.